The source of this T cell receptor beta chain is a study of Ad26.COV2.S vaccination and SARS-CoV-2 variants. As for the study in general: The donor participated in the COV1001 trial, in its Ad26.COV2.S arm. Recipients of Ad26.COV2.S got it intramuscularly, once or twice 56 days apart.

Indicated treatment: some 20 received Ad26.COV2.S at low or high dose, single or two shots; 5 received placebo; per-sample allocation not given. Collection of samples fell on day 63 after the first vaccine or placebo injection. This adult donor, from Boston, was 18-55 years old. Whole-study findings and limits: The breadth of spike-specific CD8+ and CD4+ T cell responses after vaccination was reportedly substantial.

Assay used: immunoSEQ multiplex PCR; TCRdb lists only in-frame clones, some missing. The repertoire has some 340,000 clones, roughly 86% of them found once; the top ten carry 1.9%. CDR3 size: 17 residues. Germline loops: CDR1 MNHEY, CDR2 SMNVEV (reference sequence). The trim removed 6 bases at V and 4 bases at J, leaving 17 bases unmatched. On this clone itself: Its cognate antigen is unknown.

The sample consisted of peripheral blood, taken in a trial of Ad26.COV2.S vaccine versus placebo. The V gene is TRBV27, the J gene TRBJ1-2, with 7 bases lining up with TRBD1. The clonotype was recovered from a person between 18 and 59 years old who received the Ad26.COV2.S COVID-19 vaccine or a placebo. CDR3 protein: CASSPRTGVTPVYGYTF. CDR3 coding DNA: TGTGCCAGCAGCCCACGGACAGGCGTAACCCCCGTCTATGGCTACACCTTC.